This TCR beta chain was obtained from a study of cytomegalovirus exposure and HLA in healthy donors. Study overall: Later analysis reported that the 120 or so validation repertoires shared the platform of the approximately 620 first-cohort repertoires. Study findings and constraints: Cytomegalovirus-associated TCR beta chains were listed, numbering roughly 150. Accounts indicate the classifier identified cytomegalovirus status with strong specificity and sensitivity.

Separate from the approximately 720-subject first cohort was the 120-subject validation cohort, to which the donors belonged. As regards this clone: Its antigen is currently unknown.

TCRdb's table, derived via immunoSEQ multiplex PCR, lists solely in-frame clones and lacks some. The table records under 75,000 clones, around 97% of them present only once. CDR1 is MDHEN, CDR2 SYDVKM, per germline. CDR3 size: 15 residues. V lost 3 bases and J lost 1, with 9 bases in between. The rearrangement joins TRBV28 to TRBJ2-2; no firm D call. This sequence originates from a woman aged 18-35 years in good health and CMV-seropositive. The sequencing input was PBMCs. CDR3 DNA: TGTGCCAGCAGTTTTGCAGGCGAGAACACCGGGGAGCTGTTTTTT. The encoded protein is CASSFAGENTGELFF.